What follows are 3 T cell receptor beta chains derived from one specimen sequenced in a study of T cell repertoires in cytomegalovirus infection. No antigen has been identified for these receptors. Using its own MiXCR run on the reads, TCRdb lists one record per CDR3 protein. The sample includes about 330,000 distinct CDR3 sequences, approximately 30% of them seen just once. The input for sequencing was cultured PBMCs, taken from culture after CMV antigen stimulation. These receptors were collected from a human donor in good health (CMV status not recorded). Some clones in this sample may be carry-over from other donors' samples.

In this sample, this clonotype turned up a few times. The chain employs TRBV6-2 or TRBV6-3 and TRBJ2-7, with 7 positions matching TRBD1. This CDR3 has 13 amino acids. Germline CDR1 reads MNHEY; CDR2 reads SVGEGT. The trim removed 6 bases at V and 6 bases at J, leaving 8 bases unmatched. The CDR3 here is CASRATGWGEQYF. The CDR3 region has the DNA TGTGCCAGCAGAGCGACAGGGTGGGGCGAGCAGTACTTC.

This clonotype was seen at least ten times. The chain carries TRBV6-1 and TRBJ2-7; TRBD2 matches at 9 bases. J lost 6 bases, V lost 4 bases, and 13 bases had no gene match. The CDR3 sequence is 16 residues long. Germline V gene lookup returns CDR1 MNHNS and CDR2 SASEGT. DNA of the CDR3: TGTGCCAGCAGTGTCTCCTTTAGCGGGAGATACGGCGAGCAGTACGTC. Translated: CASSVSFSGRYGEQYV.

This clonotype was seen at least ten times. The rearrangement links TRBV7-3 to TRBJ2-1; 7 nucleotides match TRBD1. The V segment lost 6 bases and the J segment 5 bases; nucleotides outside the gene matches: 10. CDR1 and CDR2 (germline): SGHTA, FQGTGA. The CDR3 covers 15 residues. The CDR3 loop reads CASRPDRGTDNEQFF. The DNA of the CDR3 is TGTGCCAGCAGGCCGGACAGAGGGACAGACAATGAGCAGTTCTTC.